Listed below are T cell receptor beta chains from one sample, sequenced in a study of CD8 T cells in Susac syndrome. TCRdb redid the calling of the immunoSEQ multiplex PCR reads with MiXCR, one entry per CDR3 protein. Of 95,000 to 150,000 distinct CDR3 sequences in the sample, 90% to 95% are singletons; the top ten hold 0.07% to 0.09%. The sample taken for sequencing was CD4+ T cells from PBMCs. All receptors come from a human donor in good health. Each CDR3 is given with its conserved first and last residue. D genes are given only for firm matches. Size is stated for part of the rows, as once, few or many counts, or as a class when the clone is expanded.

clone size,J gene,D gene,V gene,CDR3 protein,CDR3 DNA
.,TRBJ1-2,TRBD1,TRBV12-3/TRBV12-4,CASSRDRVYGYTF,TGTGCCAGCAGTCGGGACAGAGTCTATGGCTACACCTTC
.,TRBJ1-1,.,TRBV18,CASSPRDWGARTEAFF,TGTGCCAGCTCACCGAGGGATTGGGGGGCAAGGACTGAAGCTTTCTTT
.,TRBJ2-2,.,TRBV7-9,CASSLAGSGELFF,TGTGCCAGCAGCTTAGCCGGGTCCGGGGAGCTGTTTTTT
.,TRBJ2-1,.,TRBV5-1,CASTQGLGEQFF,TGCGCCAGCACCCAGGGTCTCGGTGAGCAGTTCTTC
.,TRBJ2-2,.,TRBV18,CASSPPENNLNTGELFF,TGTGCCAGCTCACCACCGGAAAACAACCTTAACACCGGGGAGCTGTTTTTT
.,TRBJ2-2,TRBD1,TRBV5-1,CASSPPGQKNTGELFF,TGCGCCAGCAGCCCCCCGGGACAGAAGAACACCGGGGAGCTGTTTTTT
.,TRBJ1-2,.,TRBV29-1,CSVSANYGYTF,TGCAGCGTCTCAGCAAACTATGGCTACACCTTC
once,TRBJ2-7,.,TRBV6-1,CASSTRSSYEQYF,TGTGCCAGCAGTACCCGGAGCTCCTACGAGCAGTACTTC
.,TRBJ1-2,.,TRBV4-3,CASSQEYSRWGYTF,TGCGCCAGCAGCCAAGAATATTCCCGATGGGGCTACACCTTC
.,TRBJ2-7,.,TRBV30,CAWSAGGGEQYF,TGTGCCTGGAGTGCGGGGGGCGGCGAGCAGTACTTC
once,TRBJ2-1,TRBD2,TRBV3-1,CASSQFLAGNEQFF,TGTGCCAGCAGCCAATTTCTAGCGGGGAATGAGCAGTTCTTC
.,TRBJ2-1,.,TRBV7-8,CASSPHGAYNEQFF,TGTGCCAGCAGCCCTCACGGAGCCTACAATGAGCAGTTCTTC
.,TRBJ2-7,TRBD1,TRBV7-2,CASSLSGTATYEQYF,TGTGCCAGCAGCCTTTCCGGGACAGCAACCTACGAGCAGTACTTC
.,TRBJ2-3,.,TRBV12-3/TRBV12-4,CASSPSAQGQYF,TGTGCCAGCAGCCCTTCCGCCCAGGGGCAGTATTTT
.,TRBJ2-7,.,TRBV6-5,CASSYSYQGGRASYEQYF,TGTGCCAGCAGTTACTCCTACCAGGGTGGGCGGGCCTCCTACGAGCAGTACTTC
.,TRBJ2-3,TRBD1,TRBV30,CAWSVRGQGSDTQYF,TGTGCCTGGAGTGTACGGGGACAGGGCTCAGATACGCAGTATTTT
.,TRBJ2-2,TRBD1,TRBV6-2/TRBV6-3,CASRNDRVNTGELFF,TGTGCCAGCAGGAACGACAGGGTTAACACCGGGGAGCTGTTTTTT